This T cell receptor (beta chain) was recorded in a study of a mutant IDH1 vaccine in newly diagnosed glioma. Study-level background: Treated patients had a mean age of about 40 years and a sex split that was around 62% male and approximately 38% female.

Time point noted: baseline, week 1 (first vaccination visit). The treatment was: pre-vaccination baseline after standard-of-care therapy. Sequencing was performed with immunoSEQ multiplex PCR; in TCRdb, only in-frame clones are kept and a portion is missing. Of around 15,000 clones in the sample, 80% to 90% were seen once. CDR1 SGHRS and CDR2 YFSETQ come from the germline V gene. The CDR3 runs 15 residues. Trimming at V came to 0 bases and at J to 7 bases, leaving 6 bases not matched to a gene. The study's findings and limits: Most patients, 90% to 95%, showed vaccine-induced immune responses. With respect to changes in top peripheral T cell clonotypes, pseudoprogression seemed unrelated.

As for this clone: Its cognate antigen is unknown.

The gene calls are TRBV5-1 and TRBJ1-5, with 8 bases aligning to TRBD1. This TCR was recovered from a woman between 35 and 50 years old with glioma. Some clones in this sample may be carry-over from other donors' samples. The sample consisted of PBMCs, taken from a glioma patient treated with radiotherapy, temozolomide or both. The CDR3 sequence: CASSLGAGGRQPQHF. CDR3 sequence (DNA): TGCGCCAGCAGCTTGGGGGCAGGGGGCCGACAGCCCCAGCATTTT.